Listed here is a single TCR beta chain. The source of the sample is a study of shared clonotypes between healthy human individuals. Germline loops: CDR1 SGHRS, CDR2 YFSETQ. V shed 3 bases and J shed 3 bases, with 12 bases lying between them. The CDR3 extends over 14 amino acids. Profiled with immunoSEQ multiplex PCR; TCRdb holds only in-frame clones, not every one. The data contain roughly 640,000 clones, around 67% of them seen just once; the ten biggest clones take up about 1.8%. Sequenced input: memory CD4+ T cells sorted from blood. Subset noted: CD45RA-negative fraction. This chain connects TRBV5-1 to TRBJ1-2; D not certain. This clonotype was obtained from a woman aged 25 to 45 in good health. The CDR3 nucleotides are TGCGCCAGCAGCTATGAAGGGCCGGACTATGGCTACACCTTC. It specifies CASSYEGPDYGYTF. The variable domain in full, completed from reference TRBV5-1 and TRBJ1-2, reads KAGVTQTPRYLIKTRGQQVTLSCSPISGHRSVSWYQQTPGQGLQFLFEYFSETQRNKGNFPGRFSGRQFSNSRSEMNVSTLELGDSALYLCASSYEGPDYGYTFGSGTRLTVV.